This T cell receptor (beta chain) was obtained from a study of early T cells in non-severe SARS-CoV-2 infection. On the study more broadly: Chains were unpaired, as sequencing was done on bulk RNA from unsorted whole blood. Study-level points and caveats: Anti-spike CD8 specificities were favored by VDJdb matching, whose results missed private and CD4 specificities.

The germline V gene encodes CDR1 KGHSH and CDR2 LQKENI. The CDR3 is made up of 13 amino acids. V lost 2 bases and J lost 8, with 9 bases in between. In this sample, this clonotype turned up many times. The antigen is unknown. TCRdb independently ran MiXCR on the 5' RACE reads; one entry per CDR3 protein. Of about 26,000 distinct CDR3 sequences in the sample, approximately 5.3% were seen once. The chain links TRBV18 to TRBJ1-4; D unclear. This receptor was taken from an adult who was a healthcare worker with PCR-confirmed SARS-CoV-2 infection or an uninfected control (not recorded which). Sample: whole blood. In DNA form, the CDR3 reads TGTGCCAGCTCACCAGGAGTATCCGAAAAACTGTTTTTT. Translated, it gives CASSPGVSEKLFF.